This TCR beta chain was profiled in a study of blood T cell repertoires in COVID-19. The assay was immunoSEQ multiplex PCR, and TCRdb's table has in-frame clones only and misses some. The table shows a few hundred thousand clones, with roughly four fifths occurring only once. The CDR3 is made up of 17 amino acids. Unmatched junction bases numbered 12, after V lost 2 bases and J lost 5 bases. Per germline, CDR1 MNHEY and CDR2 SVGEGT. Participants had their cohort set by participant-reported clinical history. The receptor was derived from a woman aged 45-65 years who had recovered from COVID-19. Source material: PBMCs or T cells enriched from blood (not recorded which). The V gene is TRBV6-2 or TRBV6-3, the J gene TRBJ1-1, with 9 bases matching TRBD1. The CDR3 nucleotides read TGTGCCAGCAGTTACCCTTATACCGGACAGGGGAGGACTGAAGCTTTCTTT. Translating gives CASSYPYTGQGRTEAFF.